The 18 T cell receptor beta chains below come from one sample, sequenced in a study of blood T cell repertoires in COVID-19. The table came from immunoSEQ multiplex PCR; TCRdb's copy has only in-frame clones and leaves some out. The table lists about 57,000 clones, approximately 91% of them singletons. Sample: peripheral blood. The receptor set was obtained from a man aged 55 to 70 with acute or convalescent COVID-19.

The chain has TRBV4-1 and TRBJ1-2; 7 bases agree with TRBD1. Germline loops: CDR1 MGHRA, CDR2 YSYEKL. V dropped 5 bases and J dropped 3; count of bases not matched to a gene: 3. This CDR3 has 13 amino acids. The DNA of the CDR3 is TGCGCCAGCAGCTACAGGGGTGACTATGGCTACACCTTC. Translating it yields CASSYRGDYGYTF.

The gene calls are TRBV6-4 and TRBJ2-1; 15 bases fit TRBD2. With V trimmed by 0 bases and J by 5 bases, 2 bases remained unmatched. The CDR3 sequence is 17 residues long. The germline gives CDR1 MRHNA, CDR2 SNTAGT. CDR3 coding DNA: TGTGCCAGCAGTGACTCGGGACTAGCGGGAGGTCACAATGAGCAGTTCTTC. Encoded protein: CASSDSGLAGGHNEQFF.

The V and J genes are TRBV28 and TRBJ1-2; D may be TRBD1 (5 bases). Germline V CDR1 and CDR2: MDHEN, SYDVKM. Trimming removed 7 bases at V and 5 bases at J, with 14 bases between. The CDR3 is 13 residues long. CDR3 DNA sequence: TGTGCCAGCACCCTACAGGTCTCATATGGCTACACCTTC. As protein: CASTLQVSYGYTF.

V gene TRBV4-3 combines with J gene TRBJ1-3; D is possibly TRBD1 (5 bases). Germline V gene data show CDR1 as LGHNA and CDR2 as YSLEER. Trimming removed 0 bases at V and 2 bases at J, with 11 bases between. The CDR3 spans 16 residues. CDR3 DNA sequence: TGCGCCAGCAGCCAAGATCCCCCCAGGGCTGGAAACACCATATATTTT. It translates to CASSQDPPRAGNTIYF.

J is TRBJ1-2 and V is TRBV7-9, with a tentative D call TRBD1 (5 bases). The V end lost 5 bases, the J end lost 4 bases, and 17 bases lay between the germline ends. Germline CDR1 reads SEHNR; CDR2 reads FQNEAQ (reference sequence). The CDR3 contains 15 residues. CDR3 nucleotides: TGTGCCAGCAGCCTCAACCGGGGAGGGGTCTATGGCTACACCTTC. Translation gives CASSLNRGGVYGYTF.

V gene TRBV19 combines with J gene TRBJ2-1; the match to TRBD2 covers 12 bases. Trimming took 3 bases from V and 7 from J; bases not matched to a gene: 4. The germline CDR1 and CDR2 sequences are LNHDA and SQIVND (reference sequence). This CDR3 is built from 15 residues. CDR3 in DNA: TGTGCCAGTAGTATTGGGACTAGCGGGTCGAATGAGCAGTTCTTC. Protein sequence: CASSIGTSGSNEQFF.

In DNA form, the CDR3 reads TGTGCCAGCAGTTTCTCAGGGGGCGCAGGCAATGAGCAGTTCTTC. Translation gives CASSFSGGAGNEQFF. V gene TRBV27 combines with J gene TRBJ2-1; 8 nucleotides align to TRBD1. Per the germline V gene, CDR1 is MNHEY and CDR2 is SMNVEV (reference sequence). V gave up 3 bases and J gave up 6 bases; unmatched junction bases: 7. The CDR3 spans 15 residues.

V gene TRBV28 combines with J gene TRBJ2-2, with TRBD2 matching 12 bases. The germline V gene encodes CDR1 MDHEN and CDR2 SYDVKM. With 5 bases clipped from V and 6 bases from J, the junction kept 7 bases outside the gene matches. The CDR3 covers 16 residues. The CDR3, as DNA: TGTGCCAGCAGTCTCCTAGCGGGAGGGCCCCCCGGGGAGCTGTTTTTT. Amino acid sequence: CASSLLAGGPPGELFF.

The V gene is TRBV5-5, the J gene TRBJ2-7; 8 nucleotides match TRBD1. Germline V lookup: CDR1 SGHKS, CDR2 YYEKEE (reference sequence). The CDR3 extends over 15 amino acids. Trimming took 4 bases from V and 1 from J; bases not matched to a gene: 7. CDR3 nucleotide sequence: TGTGCCAGCAGCCCTTCTTGGGACAGGTCCTACGAGCAGTACTTC. It specifies CASSPSWDRSYEQYF.

J is TRBJ2-7 and V is TRBV7-9; D might be TRBD2 (5 bases). Germline CDR1 is SEHNR and CDR2 is FQNEAQ (reference sequence). V was trimmed by 5 bases and J by 7 bases, leaving 9 bases between them. The CDR3 runs 11 residues. In nucleotides, the CDR3 is TGTGCCAGCAGCCGTCCGGGGGAGCAGTACTTC. Amino acid sequence: CASSRPGEQYF. The full variable domain, its missing parts supplied by reference TRBV7-9 and TRBJ2-7, is DTGVSQNPRHKITKRGQNVTFRCDPISEHNRLYWYRQTLGQGPEFLTYFQNEAQLEKSRLLSDRFSAERPKGSFSTLEIQRTEQGDSAMYLCASSRPGEQYFGPGTRLTVT.

V and J are TRBV27 and TRBJ1-2; weak D call: TRBD1 (6 bases). The germline CDR1 and CDR2 sequences are MNHEY and SMNVEV (reference sequence). The CDR3 loop spans 14 amino acids. Trimming took off 5 bases at V and 9 bases at J, with 19 bases between the two ends. The CDR3 loop is CASSPRGKGTSYTF. The CDR3 DNA reads TGTGCCAGCAGTCCCAGGGGTAAGGGGACGAGCTACACCTTC.

The rearrangement uses TRBV30 and TRBJ1-4; TRBD1 might be the D (6 bases). V lost 3 bases, J lost 5 bases, and 10 bases lay in between. Germline loops: CDR1 GTSNPN, CDR2 SVGIG (reference sequence). The CDR3 spans 13 residues. The DNA for the CDR3 is TGTGCCTGGAGCAGGGGTATGAATGAAAAACTGTTTTTT. Protein: CAWSRGMNEKLFF.

This CDR3 is CASSLVTGDPSYNEQFF. For the CDR3, the DNA is TGTGCCAGCAGCTTAGTTACAGGGGACCCCTCCTACAATGAGCAGTTCTTC. This chain joins TRBV7-2 and TRBJ2-1; 7 bases line up with TRBD1. The germline gives CDR1 SGHTA, CDR2 FQGNSA. After removal of 1 base from V and 0 bases from J, the junction contained 6 bases not matched to a gene. The CDR3 has 17 residues.

The chain links TRBV5-5 to TRBJ1-1, with 7 positions matching TRBD1. The CDR3 runs 14 residues. The V and J ends lost 2 bases and 4 bases, in that order; junction bases with no gene match: 5. Germline loops: CDR1 SGHKS, CDR2 YYEKEE (reference sequence). The CDR3 DNA sequence: TGTGCCAGCAGCTTTAGACAGGGAACCACTGAAGCTTTCTTT. Its translation: CASSFRQGTTEAFF. Supplemented by reference TRBV5-5 and TRBJ1-1, the full variable domain reads DAGVTQSPTHLIKTRGQQVTLRCSPISGHKSVSWYQQVLGQGPQFIFQYYEKEERGRGNFPDRFSARQFPNYSSELNVNALLLGDSALYLCASSFRQGTTEAFFGQGTRLTVV.

This clone has a handful of counts. This chain joins TRBV6-5 and TRBJ1-1; 8 bases fit TRBD1. V was clipped by 4 bases and J by 6 bases; unmatched bases: 7. Per germline, CDR1 MNHEY and CDR2 SVGAGI. The CDR3 is 14 amino acids. In nucleotides, the CDR3 is TGTGCCAGCAGTTGGGACAGGAGGGGACCTGAAGCTTTCTTT. Its protein is CASSWDRRGPEAFF.

This chain uses TRBV4-2 with TRBJ2-3; tentative D call: TRBD2 (6 bases). Germline-derived CDR1 and CDR2 are LGHNA and YNFKEQ. The CDR3 loop spans 16 amino acids. V lost 2 bases, J lost 0 bases, and 12 bases lay in between. The CDR3 spells CASSQPAGTSTDTQYF. The DNA of the CDR3 is TGTGCCAGCAGCCAACCGGCGGGGACGAGCACAGATACGCAGTATTTT.

In its sample, this clone was seen once. The chain uses TRBV10-3 and TRBJ1-1; TRBD1 matches 8 bases. Germline V gene lookup returns CDR1 ENHRY and CDR2 SYGVKD. Unmatched junction bases numbered 2, after V lost 2 bases and J lost 0 bases. This CDR3 is 15 amino acids long. The CDR3 loop reads CAISERTGMNTEAFF. CDR3 bases: TGTGCCATCAGTGAGCGGACAGGGATGAACACTGAAGCTTTCTTT.

This clone occurred once. The chain has TRBV12-3 or TRBV12-4 and TRBJ1-4, with D unclear. The length of the CDR3 is 11 residues. V lost 6 bases and J 8 bases, leaving 7 bases between the germline ends. The CDR3, as DNA: TGTGCCAGCAGGGAGACCGAAAAACTGTTTTTT. This encodes CASRETEKLFF.